This entry lists 29 T cell receptor beta chains sequenced from one sample in a study of blood T cell repertoires in COVID-19. Sequencing used immunoSEQ multiplex PCR; TCRdb keeps in-frame clones, though not all of them. In the table there are about 250,000 clones, 65% to 90% of which are singletons. What was sequenced was PBMCs or T cells enriched from blood (not recorded which). The receptor source for this set is a man aged 18-30 years who had recovered from COVID-19.

The chain employs TRBV2 and TRBJ2-5; D ambiguous. The ends were cut back, 4 bases at V and 5 bases at J, with 17 bases in the middle. This CDR3 is built from 15 residues. Germline values: CDR1 SNHLY, CDR2 FYNNEI. CDR3 sequence reads: CASSVQASYVETQYF. The CDR3 DNA follows: TGTGCCAGCAGTGTTCAGGCCTCCTATGTGGAGACCCAGTACTTC.

The chain employs TRBV13 and TRBJ2-1, with 8 bases matching TRBD2. CDR1 and CDR2 from the germline V gene are PRHDT and FYEKMQ (reference sequence). The CDR3 length is 17 residues. V trimming: 0 bases; J trimming: 4 bases; junction bases outside the gene matches: 8. CDR3 coding DNA: TGTGCCAGCAGCTTAGGCATGGGACTAGGAAAATACAATGAGCAGTTCTTC. It codes for CASSLGMGLGKYNEQFF.

The J gene is TRBJ1-5, the V gene TRBV30, with D perhaps TRBD1 (6 bases). The CDR3 is made up of 15 amino acids. Trimming took off 1 base at V and 6 bases at J, with 16 bases between the two ends. Germline V CDR1 and CDR2: GTSNPN, SVGIG (reference sequence). CDR3 sequence: CAWSGTAYTSQPQHF. In nucleotides, the CDR3 is TGTGCCTGGAGTGGGACAGCCTATACTAGTCAGCCCCAGCATTTT.

The V call is TRBV7-9, the J call TRBJ1-6; no reliable D call. The CDR3 runs to 16 residues. V was shortened by 4 bases and J by 7 bases, with 17 bases between the two germline ends. The germline gives CDR1 SEHNR, CDR2 FQNEAQ (reference sequence). As DNA, the CDR3 is TGTGCCAGCAGCTCTAGTCCCCAGAGGTCAAATTCACCCCTCCACTTT. This gives the protein CASSSSPQRSNSPLHF. The full variable domain, its missing parts supplied by reference TRBV7-9 and TRBJ1-6, is DTGVSQNPRHKITKRGQNVTFRCDPISEHNRLYWYRQTLGQGPEFLTYFQNEAQLEKSRLLSDRFSAERPKGSFSTLEIQRTEQGDSAMYLCASSSSPQRSNSPLHFGNGTRLTVT.

This sequence joins TRBV19 and TRBJ2-3; D gene unclear. CDR1 LNHDA and CDR2 SQIVND come from the germline V gene (reference sequence). The length of the CDR3 is 13 residues. V shed 6 bases and J shed 6 bases, with 13 bases lying between them. The CDR3 DNA reads TGTGCCAGTAGGTCTCCGGGTACGGATACGCAGTATTTT. The encoded protein is CASRSPGTDTQYF.

The chain couples TRBV19 to TRBJ2-4; 8 bases align to TRBD2. The CDR3 is 14 amino acids. The germline V gene encodes CDR1 LNHDA and CDR2 SQIVND (reference sequence). CDR3: CASHGGDAKNIQYF. CDR3 nucleotides: TGTGCGTCCCACGGGGGGGACGCCAAAAACATTCAGTACTTC.

The chain carries TRBV7-2 and TRBJ2-1; 13 bases match TRBD2. V lost 4 bases and J lost 4; bases outside the gene matches: 4. Germline values: CDR1 SGHTA, CDR2 FQGNSA. This CDR3 has 16 residues. DNA of the CDR3: TGTGCCAGCAGCTCGCGACTAGCGGGGGGATACAATGAGCAGTTCTTC. As protein: CASSSRLAGGYNEQFF.

The CDR3 DNA follows: TGTGCCAGCAGCCAAGGACAGAGCCGAAGCTCCTATAATTCACCCCTCCACTTT. Amino acids: CASSQGQSRSSYNSPLHF. V usage is TRBV3-1 (or the pseudogene TRBV3-2) and J usage is TRBJ1-6; TRBD1 is a possible D gene (5 bases). Germline loops: CDR1 LGHDT, CDR2 YNNKEL (reference sequence). V was shortened by 1 base and J by 0 bases, with 13 bases between the two germline ends. The CDR3 runs to 18 residues.

The chain joins TRBV3-1 (or the pseudogene TRBV3-2) to TRBJ1-1; D perhaps matches TRBD1 (6 bases). From germline, CDR1 is LGHDT and CDR2 YNNKEL (reference sequence). This CDR3 spans 15 amino acids. With 1 base removed from V and 3 bases from J, the gap between germline ends came to 12 bases. CDR3 in DNA: TGTGCCAGCAGCCAAGGAGAAGGGGGATACACTGAAGCTTTCTTT. Protein: CASSQGEGGYTEAFF.

The V call is TRBV7-3, the J call TRBJ1-1, with no clear D. This CDR3 has 13 residues. Deletions cut 3 bases from V and 0 bases from J, with 5 bases between. Germline CDR1 and CDR2: SGHTA and FQGTGA. The CDR3 loop is CASSFTVNTEAFF. CDR3 coding DNA: TGTGCCAGCAGCTTTACAGTGAACACTGAAGCTTTCTTT.

The CDR3 DNA follows: TGTGCCAGTAACGCGCCCGGGGGAGGCAATCAGCCCCAGCATTTT. Protein product: CASNAPGGGNQPQHF. The rearrangement links TRBV19 to TRBJ1-5; D possibly corresponds to TRBD1 (5 bases). V shed 7 bases and J shed 2 bases, with 15 bases lying between them. Looked up from germline, CDR1 is LNHDA and CDR2 is SQIVND (reference sequence). The CDR3 sequence is 15 residues long. Looking up the rest from reference TRBV19 and TRBJ1-5 gives the full variable domain: DGGITQSPKYLFRKEGQNVTLSCEQNLNHDAMYWYRQDPGQGLRLIYYSQIVNDFQKGDIAEGYSVSREKKESFPLTVTSAQKNPTAFYLCASNAPGGGNQPQHFGDGTRLSIL.

The chain couples TRBV30 to TRBJ2-1, with TRBD2 matching over 7 bases. The J segment lost 7 bases and the V segment lost 1 base, leaving 10 bases of the junction unmatched. This CDR3 has 15 residues. Looked up from germline, CDR1 is GTSNPN and CDR2 is SVGIG (reference sequence). CDR3 in amino acids: CAWSAPGRVWNEQFF. In DNA, the CDR3 is TGTGCCTGGAGTGCGCCAGGGAGGGTGTGGAATGAGCAGTTCTTC. Using reference TRBV30 and TRBJ2-1 for the parts outside the CDR3, the full variable domain is SQTIHQWPATLVQPVGSPLSLECTVEGTSNPNLYWYRQAAGRGLQLLFYSVGIGQISSEVPQNLSASRPQDRQFILSSKKLLLSDSGFYLCAWSAPGRVWNEQFFGPGTRLTVL.

The chain combines TRBV2 with TRBJ1-2, with D hard to call. V lost 8 bases and J lost 2, with 9 bases in between. The CDR3 has 12 amino acids. Germline CDR1 SNHLY, CDR2 FYNNEI. The CDR3 coding sequence is TGTGCCAGCTACAGCCTCAACTATGGCTACACCTTC. It specifies CASYSLNYGYTF. The full variable domain, completed using reference TRBV2 and TRBJ1-2, is EPEVTQTPSHQVTQMGQEVILRCVPISNHLYFYWYRQILGQKVEFLVSFYNNEISEKSEIFDDQFSVERPDGSNFTLKIRSTKLEDSAMYFCASYSLNYGYTFGSGTRLTVV.

The chain employs TRBV2 and TRBJ1-2; tentative D call: TRBD1 (5 bases). Per the germline V gene, CDR1 is SNHLY and CDR2 is FYNNEI. The CDR3 has 15 amino acids. V was trimmed by 5 bases and J by 1 base, leaving 14 bases between them. This CDR3 reads CASSQTGPGNYGYTF. The CDR3 nucleotides are TGTGCCAGCAGTCAAACAGGCCCTGGTAACTATGGCTACACCTTC.

This chain joins TRBV6-4 and TRBJ2-5; 7 bases fit TRBD1. In germline, CDR1 is MRHNA, CDR2 SNTAGT. The CDR3 consists of 15 residues. V lost 2 bases to trimming and J lost 3 bases; unmatched junction nucleotides: 6. The CDR3 DNA reads TGTGCCAGCAGTGACACAGGGGAGATAAAAGAGACCCAGTACTTC. This codes for CASSDTGEIKETQYF.

The chain is built from TRBV2 and TRBJ1-5; D perhaps matches TRBD1 (6 bases). Germline values: CDR1 SNHLY, CDR2 FYNNEI. The CDR3 has 15 residues. With 2 bases removed from V and 4 bases from J, the gap between germline ends came to 12 bases. CDR3 DNA sequence: TGTGCCAGCAGTGAAACCTGGGGGCAAAATCAGCCCCAGCATTTT. Translating it yields CASSETWGQNQPQHF.

This clone was observed at least ten times. The V call is TRBV18, the J call TRBJ2-2, with 7 positions matching TRBD2. The CDR3 runs to 17 residues. With V trimmed by 0 bases and J by 2 bases, 6 bases remained unmatched. Germline CDR1 KGHSH, CDR2 LQKENI. The CDR3 bases are TGTGCCAGCTCACCACCTTTTGGCGGGAGCAACACCGGGGAGCTGTTTTTT. As protein: CASSPPFGGSNTGELFF.

J is TRBJ2-5 and V is TRBV5-1; perhaps TRBD1 as D (5 bases). The CDR3 sequence is 13 residues long. CDR1 and CDR2 from the germline V gene are SGHRS and YFSETQ. Trimming left V 4 bases short and J 2 bases short, with 9 bases between. CDR3 sequence reads: CASSGAVQETQYF. The DNA of the CDR3 is TGCGCCAGCAGCGGGGCCGTTCAAGAGACCCAGTACTTC. The full variable domain, its missing parts supplied by reference TRBV5-1 and TRBJ2-5, is KAGVTQTPRYLIKTRGQQVTLSCSPISGHRSVSWYQQTPGQGLQFLFEYFSETQRNKGNFPGRFSGRQFSNSRSEMNVSTLELGDSALYLCASSGAVQETQYFGPGTRLLVL.

This chain joins TRBV11-2 and TRBJ1-1, with D uncertain. The CDR3 is made up of 14 amino acids. Germline V gene data show CDR1 as SGHAT and CDR2 as FQNNGV. Trimming shortened V by 3 bases and J by 5 bases, and 13 bases separated the two germline ends. The CDR3 reads CASSFSGIGTEAFF. The CDR3 coding sequence is TGTGCCAGCAGCTTCTCAGGTATCGGTACTGAAGCTTTCTTT.

The chain employs TRBV18 and TRBJ1-1; D is undetermined. Germline CDR1 and CDR2: KGHSH and LQKENI. The CDR3 loop spans 14 amino acids. Trimming left V 4 bases short and J 2 bases short, with 11 bases between. The CDR3 is CASSRGSYNTEAFF. The DNA for the CDR3 is TGTGCCAGCTCACGCGGGTCATACAACACTGAAGCTTTCTTT.

V and J are TRBV11-3 and TRBJ2-2; perhaps TRBD2 as D (5 bases). There are 17 residues in the CDR3. Germline V gene data show CDR1 as SGHNT and CDR2 as YENEEA. V was trimmed by 4 bases and J by 2 bases, leaving 17 bases between them. The CDR3 protein is CASSSHPTTHNTGELFF. In DNA, the CDR3 is TGTGCCAGCAGCTCCCACCCGACTACCCACAACACCGGGGAGCTGTTTTTT.

The rearrangement uses TRBV5-4 and TRBJ2-5, with 9 positions matching TRBD1. The germline V gene has CDR1 SGHNT and CDR2 YYREEE (reference sequence). The V gene end was trimmed by 3 bases and the J gene end by 4 bases; junction bases not matched to a gene: 1. CDR3 length: 13 amino acids. CDR3 coding DNA: TGTGCCAGCAGCTGGGACAGGGTAGAGACCCAGTACTTC. This gives the protein CASSWDRVETQYF. Supplemented by reference TRBV5-4 and TRBJ2-5, the full variable domain reads ETGVTQSPTHLIKTRGQQVTLRCSSQSGHNTVSWYQQALGQGPQFIFQYYREEENGRGNFPPRFSGLQFPNYSSELNVNALELDDSALYLCASSWDRVETQYFGPGTRLLVL.

As regards this clone: The junction departs from the called germline gene at one end, perhaps through a read error. The rearrangement uses TRBV18 and TRBJ2-3, with TRBD2 matching over 7 bases. This CDR3 has 14 amino acids. Germline CDR1 reads KGHSH; CDR2 reads LQKENI. The CDR3 sequence is CASSPGSSGDTQYF. As DNA, the CDR3 is TGTGCCAGTTCACCAGGTTCTAGCGGCGATACGCAGTATTTT.

Only a few counts were recorded for this clone. The V and J genes are TRBV11-2 and TRBJ1-4; tentative D call: TRBD1 (6 bases). CDR1 is SGHAT, CDR2 FQNNGV, per germline. V was clipped by 3 bases and J by 8 bases, with 13 bases between them. The length of the CDR3 is 14 residues. The CDR3 loop reads CASSFDEGVEKLFF. CDR3 sequence (DNA): TGTGCCAGCAGCTTTGATGAGGGGGTCGAAAAACTGTTTTTT.

In this sample, this clone turned up once. The chain recombines TRBV6-5 with TRBJ1-6, with TRBD1 matching 8 bases. The germline V gene encodes CDR1 MNHEY and CDR2 SVGAGI. This CDR3 has 14 residues. Losses at the gene ends were 6 bases for V and 5 bases for J; bases not matched to a gene: 3. The CDR3 here is CASRTGVHNSPLHF. CDR3 in DNA: TGTGCCAGCAGGACAGGGGTCCATAATTCACCCCTCCACTTT.

The chain couples TRBV30 to TRBJ2-5, with TRBD1 as a possible D gene (5 bases). The CDR3 consists of 14 residues. CDR1 and CDR2 from the germline V gene are GTSNPN and SVGIG (reference sequence). V lost 5 bases to trimming and J lost 5 bases, with 18 bases between them. The CDR3 DNA follows: TGTGCCTGGTGTACTCAGGGTAGAATCGAGACCCAGTACTTC. Encoded protein: CAWCTQGRIETQYF.

In DNA form, the CDR3 reads TGTGCCAGCAGCTCCCGGGAGAGGAATCAGCCCCAGCATTTT. It specifies CASSSRERNQPQHF. This chain joins TRBV7-2 and TRBJ1-5; D is unresolved. Germline-derived CDR1 and CDR2 are SGHTA and FQGNSA. The CDR3 spans 14 residues. Trimming cost V 4 bases and J 4 bases, with 11 bases left between them.

The chain uses TRBV28 and TRBJ1-4; TRBD1 agrees at 8 bases. The V and J ends lost 4 bases and 4 bases, in that order; junction bases with no gene match: 5. The CDR3 is made up of 15 amino acids. CDR1 is MDHEN and CDR2 is SYDVKM in the germline V gene. The DNA of the CDR3 is TGTGCCAGCAGTTCCAAACAGGGGGGTAATGAAAAACTGTTTTTT. Its protein product is CASSSKQGGNEKLFF.

The chain couples TRBV6-1 to TRBJ1-3, with D hard to call. Germline V gives CDR1 MNHNS, CDR2 SASEGT. V gave up 0 bases and J gave up 0 bases, with 12 bases separating them. The CDR3 runs 17 residues. CDR3 DNA: TGTGCCAGCAGTGAAGCGCTGGAGGGCATCTCTGGAAACACCATATATTTT. It yields the protein CASSEALEGISGNTIYF.